This paragraph reports one T cell receptor beta chain. Other nucleotide sequences from this sample produce the same CDR3. These data are taken from a study of blood T cell repertoires in COVID-19. Study overall: Sources were T cells, B-cell-depleted T cells, or PBMCs; the material itself was cDNA or gDNA.

Original analysis: Cell counts per sample came from amplifying reference gene primers. The data were produced by immunoSEQ multiplex PCR, yet TCRdb's version contains in-frame clones alone and is incomplete. V and J calls and clone size are copied from that table; D and trimming were computed from the DNA. Among about 130,000 clones, around three quarters were seen once, and the ten largest hold about 10%. The CDR3 covers 14 residues. Germline loops: CDR1 SGHRS, CDR2 YFSETQ. The junction had 1 base not matched to a gene; V was cut back by 0 bases and J by 4 bases. The clonotype comes from a human donor in a cohort sampled during active COVID-19. Material for sequencing was peripheral blood. The chain has TRBV5-1 and TRBJ1-3; 7 nucleotides line up with TRBD1. The CDR3 spells CASSLGQGGNTIYF. The CDR3 nucleotides read TGCGCCAGCAGCTTGGGACAGGGAGGAAACACCATATATTTT.